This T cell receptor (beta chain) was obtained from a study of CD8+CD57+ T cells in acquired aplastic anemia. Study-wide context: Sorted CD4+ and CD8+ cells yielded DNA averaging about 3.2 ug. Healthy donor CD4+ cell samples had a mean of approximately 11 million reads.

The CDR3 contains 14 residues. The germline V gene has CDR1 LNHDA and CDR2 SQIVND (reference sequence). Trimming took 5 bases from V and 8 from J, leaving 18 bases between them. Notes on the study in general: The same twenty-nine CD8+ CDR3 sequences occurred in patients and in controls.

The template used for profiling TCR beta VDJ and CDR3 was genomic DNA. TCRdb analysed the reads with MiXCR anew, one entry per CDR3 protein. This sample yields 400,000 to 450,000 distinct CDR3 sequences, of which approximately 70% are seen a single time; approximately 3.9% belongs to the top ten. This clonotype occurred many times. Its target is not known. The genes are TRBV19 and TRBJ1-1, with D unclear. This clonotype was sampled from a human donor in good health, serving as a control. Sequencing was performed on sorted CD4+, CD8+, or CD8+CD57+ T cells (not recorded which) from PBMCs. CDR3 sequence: CASSVTGKPAEAFF. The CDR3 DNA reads TGTGCCAGTAGTGTTACGGGGAAACCCGCGGAAGCTTTCTTT.